This T cell receptor (beta chain) stems from a study of memory CD4+ T cells and cytomegalovirus serostatus. Overall study: Healthy Belgian adult donors included 9 or 10 CMV-positive and some 24 CMV-negative people.

Clones were read by immunoSEQ multiplex PCR, and TCRdb kept only the in-frame ones, dropping some. The data hold some 39,000 clones, with about 85% observed a single time. V was pared by 8 bases and J by 3 bases, with 11 bases between. Germline loops: CDR1 MNHEY, CDR2 SVGAGI. The CDR3 is 12 residues long. The sort gate was single viable CD3+CD4+CD8-CD45RO+ cells for memory CD4+ T cells. The J gene is TRBJ2-7, the V gene TRBV6-5; no reliable D call. The receptor was isolated from an adult in good health and CMV-seronegative. Sequencing was performed on memory CD4+ T cells from blood. The CDR3 loop reads CASHSGGYEQYF. In nucleotides, the CDR3 is TGTGCCAGCCATTCCGGTGGCTACGAGCAGTACTTC.